The clone carrying this T cell receptor beta chain appeared many times. Its antigen is currently unknown. The source of the sample is a study of T cell repertoires in cytomegalovirus infection. Across the study: Based on public TCR beta signatures, there were indications of CMV infection and of a matching HLA type. Study-wide points: The study found HLA-C-restricted CMV-specific TCR beta clonotypes dominating the ex vivo response. The cumulative frequency of public TCR beta families distinguished individuals who carried CMV together with the relevant HLA.

The CDR3 runs to 14 residues. V lost 6 bases to trimming and J lost 4 bases, with 18 bases between them. From germline, CDR1 is DFQATT and CDR2 SNEGSKA (reference sequence). TCRdb ran MiXCR on the reads and lists one entry per CDR3 protein. The table includes 200,000 to 300,000 distinct CDR3 sequences, approximately 10% detected once. The genes are TRBV20-1 and TRBJ1-1; tentatively, D is TRBD1 (6 bases). The sequenced sample consisted of PBMCs. The TCR originated in a human donor in good health (CMV status not recorded). Some clones in this sample may be carry-over from other donors' samples. The DNA for the CDR3 is TGCAGTGCCCCGACAGGACCCCTAGGCACTGAAGCTTTCTTT. It translates to CSAPTGPLGTEAFF.